The 15 T cell receptor beta chains presented below share a single source sample, sequenced in a study of vaccination and CD4 T cells after COVID-19. Antigens for these TCRs are unknown. With the Oncomine TCR Beta short-read assay, DNA from cultured CD4+ T cells was sequenced. One entry per CDR3 protein, called by TCRdb with MiXCR from the PCR reads. This sample has 6,500 to 10,000 distinct CDR3 sequences, with over 70% found just once. Treatment of the sample: approximately 11-day PBMC culture with coronavirus spike peptide pools or control peptides (ViraFEST assay). The sequencing sample was made of CD4+ T cells from blood, cultured in vitro. Source of these receptors: a human donor who had recovered from COVID-19.

The chain carries TRBV20-1 and TRBJ2-5; 10 nucleotides agree with TRBD1. This CDR3 has 16 residues. The V gene's germline CDR1 is DFQATT and CDR2 SNEGSKA (reference sequence). Unmatched junction bases numbered 13, after V lost 4 bases and J lost 5 bases. DNA of the CDR3: TGCAGTGCTACGACGTCGACAGGGGGCCTTAGGGAGACCCAGTACTTC. It is translated as CSATTSTGGLRETQYF.

This chain connects TRBV19 to TRBJ1-1; D might be TRBD1 (5 bases). The V end was cut by 4 bases, the J end by 4 bases, with 19 bases between. The CDR3 contains 16 residues. Germline V gene sequence: CDR1 LNHDA, CDR2 SQIVND (reference sequence). Written as DNA, the CDR3 is TGTGCCAGTAGTACCCCGGCCGGGACGGTGAGCACTGAAGCTTTCTTT. Amino acids: CASSTPAGTVSTEAFF.

This clonotype turned up a few times. This rearrangement joins TRBV20-1 to TRBJ1-3, with D tentatively TRBD1 (5 bases). Looked up from germline, CDR1 is DFQATT and CDR2 is SNEGSKA (reference sequence). With 4 bases removed from V and 2 bases from J, the gap between germline ends came to 6 bases. This CDR3 spans 12 amino acids. Here the CDR3 DNA reads TGCAGTGCTAAGGACACTGGAAACACCATATATTTT. This codes for CSAKDTGNTIYF.

The chain is built from TRBV9 and TRBJ1-5; TRBD1 matches 9 bases. Germline CDR1 is SGDLS and CDR2 is YYNGEE. This CDR3 comprises 14 residues. V lost 3 bases, J lost 4 bases, and 2 bases stayed unmatched. CDR3: CASSEGTGNQPQHF. The CDR3 DNA reads TGTGCCAGCAGCGAGGGGACAGGGAATCAGCCCCAGCATTTT.

V and J are TRBV2 and TRBJ1-1; a possible D gene is TRBD1 (5 bases). The CDR3 runs to 13 residues. CDR1 is SNHLY, CDR2 FYNNEI, per germline. V was shortened by 6 bases and J by 1 base, with 9 bases between the two germline ends. For the CDR3, the DNA is TGTGCCAGCAGCAGGGAGGGGAACACTGAAGCTTTCTTT. Its translation is CASSREGNTEAFF.

This chain joins TRBV27 and TRBJ1-2; the match to TRBD1 covers 7 bases. Unmatched junction bases numbered 7, after V lost 5 bases and J lost 4 bases. Germline V lookup: CDR1 MNHEY, CDR2 SMNVEV (reference sequence). The CDR3 is 14 residues long. The chain's CDR3 is CASSPSTGRYGYTF. The CDR3 DNA is TGTGCCAGCAGTCCCTCGACAGGGCGCTATGGCTACACCTTC.

The chain uses TRBV10-3 and TRBJ2-7, with 10 bases lining up with TRBD1. The V gene's germline CDR1 is ENHRY and CDR2 SYGVKD. V lost 6 bases and J lost 4; bases outside the gene matches: 9. This CDR3 comprises 15 residues. The CDR3 protein is CAIRLDRGPLYEQYF. In DNA, the CDR3 is TGTGCCATCAGACTTGACAGGGGGCCCCTTTACGAGCAGTACTTC.

This rearrangement joins TRBV20-1 to TRBJ2-5; no clear D. The V end was cut by 0 bases, the J end by 2 bases, with 7 bases between. Germline CDR1 is DFQATT and CDR2 is SNEGSKA (reference sequence). CDR3 length: 13 residues. The CDR3, as DNA: TGCAGTGCTAGAGATAACTTACAAGAGACCCAGTACTTC. The encoded protein is CSARDNLQETQYF.

This sequence joins TRBV11-3 and TRBJ2-3, with D possibly called TRBD1 or TRBD2 (6 bases each). Germline V gene sequence: CDR1 SGHNT, CDR2 YENEEA. V lost 1 base, J lost 1 base, and 12 bases lay in between. The CDR3 runs to 16 residues. The DNA for the CDR3 is TGTGCCAGCAGCTTAGGGGGGGCCCCTCGCACAGATACGCAGTATTTT. Its translation: CASSLGGAPRTDTQYF.

In DNA form, the CDR3 reads TGTGCCAGCAGTTGGGACTATAATTCACCCCTCCACTTT. Translation gives CASSWDYNSPLHF. J is TRBJ1-6 and V is TRBV2; D is undetermined. Germline values: CDR1 SNHLY, CDR2 FYNNEI. The CDR3 contains 13 residues. The germline V and J ends were trimmed by 5 bases and 3 bases, with 5 bases remaining between them.

This clonotype was observed a few times. The V call is TRBV28, the J call TRBJ1-6, with D unresolved. The CDR3 is made up of 16 amino acids. Looked up from germline, CDR1 is MDHEN and CDR2 is SYDVKM. Deletions cut 6 bases from V and 5 bases from J, with 17 bases between. The CDR3 DNA is TGTGCCAGCAGCCAACTTCCGGGGTCTCATAATTCACCCCTCCACTTT. Translating gives CASSQLPGSHNSPLHF.

This clonotype was found a few times. The chain carries TRBV20-1 and TRBJ1-2; no reliable D call. CDR1 is DFQATT and CDR2 is SNEGSKA in the germline V gene (reference sequence). Between the trimmed V and J ends, which lost 1 base and 4 bases, there was a span of 10 bases. CDR3 size: 13 residues. The CDR3: CSARVTAIYGYTF. DNA for the CDR3: TGCAGTGCTAGAGTTACAGCCATCTATGGCTACACCTTC.

The rearrangement links TRBV20-1 to TRBJ2-3; 9 positions agree with TRBD2. J gave up 6 bases and V 5 bases, and 15 bases lay outside the gene matches. The CDR3 runs 16 residues. Germline V lookup: CDR1 DFQATT, CDR2 SNEGSKA (reference sequence). In nucleotides, the CDR3 is TGCAGTGCTGGGGCGACGGCGGGAGGGCTTGGGGATACGCAGTATTTT. Its translation: CSAGATAGGLGDTQYF.

The chain couples TRBV19 to TRBJ2-3; 7 positions agree with TRBD1. V gave up 6 bases and J gave up 1 base; unmatched junction bases: 4. Germline V gives CDR1 LNHDA, CDR2 SQIVND (reference sequence). There are 14 residues in the CDR3. The DNA for the CDR3 is TGTGCCAGTAGGGCGACAGGGCGCACAGATACGCAGTATTTT. This sequence encodes CASRATGRTDTQYF.

The chain recombines TRBV6-1 with TRBJ1-1; no clear D gene. The CDR3 covers 14 residues. V lost 3 bases and J 0 bases, leaving 8 bases between the germline ends. Germline V gene lookup returns CDR1 MNHNS and CDR2 SASEGT. The CDR3 reads CASSDRGMNTEAFF. The CDR3 DNA reads TGTGCCAGCAGTGATCGAGGGATGAACACTGAAGCTTTCTTT.